The source of this T cell receptor beta chain is a study of blood T cells in healthy people across ages. PCR was performed a second time for roughly 7 to 12 cycles using a sample-barcoded 5' primer and a J-beta primer mix. TCRdb re-called the 5' RACE reads through MiXCR, storing one row per CDR3 protein. The table records 590,000 or so distinct CDR3 sequences, roughly 30% of them present only once. V lost 5 bases to trimming and J lost 5 bases, with 10 bases between them. CDR1 is SGHRS, CDR2 YFSETQ, per germline. This CDR3 contains 13 residues. Extraction of total RNA produced a minimum of 6 micrograms from each sample. This clonotype was detected ten times or more.

The sample taken for sequencing was blood. This TCR was sampled from a woman older than 75 in good health. This sequence joins TRBV5-1 and TRBJ1-4; D is uncertain. The CDR3 coding sequence is TGCGCCAGCAGATCCGGCTTAAATGAAAAACTGTTTTTT. Encoded protein: CASRSGLNEKLFF.